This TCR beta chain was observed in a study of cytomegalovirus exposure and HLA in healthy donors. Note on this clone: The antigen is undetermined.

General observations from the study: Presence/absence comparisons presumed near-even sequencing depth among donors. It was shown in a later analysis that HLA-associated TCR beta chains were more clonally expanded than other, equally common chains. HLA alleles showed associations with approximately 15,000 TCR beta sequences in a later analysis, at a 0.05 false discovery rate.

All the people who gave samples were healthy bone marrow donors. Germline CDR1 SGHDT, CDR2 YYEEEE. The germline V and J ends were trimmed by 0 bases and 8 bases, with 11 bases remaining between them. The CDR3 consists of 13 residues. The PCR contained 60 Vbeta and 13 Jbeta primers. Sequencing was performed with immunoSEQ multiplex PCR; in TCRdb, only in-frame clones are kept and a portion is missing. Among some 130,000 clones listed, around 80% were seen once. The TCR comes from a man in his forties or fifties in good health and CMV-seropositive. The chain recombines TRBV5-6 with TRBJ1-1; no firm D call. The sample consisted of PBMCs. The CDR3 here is CASSLGAGPEAFF. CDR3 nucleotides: TGTGCCAGCAGCTTGGGGGCCGGCCCAGAAGCTTTCTTT.